This is a list of T cell receptor beta chains from one sample in a study of blood T cell repertoires in COVID-19. The table came from immunoSEQ multiplex PCR; TCRdb's copy has only in-frame clones and leaves some out. The table has 200,000 to 250,000 clones, around 80% seen once; the top ten hold 9.7%. Sequences were obtained from peripheral blood. The source of these receptors is a man between 50 and 59 years old with active or convalescent COVID-19. Both conserved end residues are part of each CDR3. A D gene is named only where the DNA matches it firmly. A row's size may be missing; if present it is once, few, many or a size class.

size	V	J	D	DNA	CDR3
NA	TRBV7-3	TRBJ2-6	TRBD2	TGTGCCAGCAGCCTTAGCGGGTCCCCCTCTGGGGCCAACGTCCTGACTTTC	CASSLSGSPSGANVLTF
NA	TRBV28	TRBJ2-1	NA	TGTGCCAGCAGTCTCACTCGCCGGGAGCAGTTCTTC	CASSLTRREQFF
NA	TRBV5-4	TRBJ2-5	NA	TGTGCCAGCAGCTGGCCCGAAGAGACCCAGTACTTC	CASSWPEETQYF
NA	TRBV6-6	TRBJ2-2	TRBD2	TGTGCCAGCAGTCCCCGGGGAAGCGGGGGACGGAACACCGGGGAGCTGTTTTTT	CASSPRGSGGRNTGELFF
NA	TRBV19	TRBJ1-3	NA	TGTGCCAGTAGTCTCCAGGGCTTTGACACCATATATTTT	CASSLQGFDTIYF
few	TRBV29-1	TRBJ1-2	NA	TGCAGCGTTGTTGAGAACTATGGCTACACCTTC	CSVVENYGYTF
NA	TRBV5-8	TRBJ2-3	NA	TGTGCCAGCAGCTTGTTCCTAGCTACCACAGATACGCAGTATTTT	CASSLFLATTDTQYF
NA	TRBV4-3	TRBJ1-6	NA	TGCGCCAGCAGCCCACCCGGGAGCGGTTCACCCCTCCACTTT	CASSPPGSGSPLHF
NA	TRBV28	TRBJ1-5	TRBD1	TGTGCCAGCAGTCCGAGGACAGGGAGCAATCAGCCCCAGCATTTT	CASSPRTGSNQPQHF
NA	TRBV21-1	TRBJ2-7	NA	TGTGCCAGCAGGATAAAGGGTAGGGCGGGAGGACTAAACTACGAGCAGTACTTC	CASRIKGRAGGLNYEQYF
NA	TRBV10-3	TRBJ2-5	TRBD2	TGTGCCATCAGTGACGGGATTAGCGGGAAAGAGACCCAGTACTTC	CAISDGISGKETQYF
NA	TRBV5-5	TRBJ2-3	NA	TGTGCCAGCAGCTTTCCTCTAGGCACGCAGTATTTT	CASSFPLGTQYF
once	TRBV15	TRBJ1-1	NA	TGTGCCACCAGCAGAGTAGGTGGCGCAGGGCCGAACACTGAAGCTTTCTTT	CATSRVGGAGPNTEAFF
NA	TRBV7-3	TRBJ2-1	NA	TGTGCCAGCAGCTCCACGGCCTACAATGAGCAGTTCTTC	CASSSTAYNEQFF
NA	TRBV5-1	TRBJ2-5	TRBD1	TGCGCCAGCAGCCCCCGAGGACAGGCCCGGGCAGAGACCCAGTACTTC	CASSPRGQARAETQYF
NA	TRBV7-3	TRBJ2-1	NA	TGTGCCAGCAGTTCTCAACTAGCCAGCTCCTACAATGAGCAGTTCTTC	CASSSQLASSYNEQFF
once	TRBV7-8	TRBJ1-2	NA	TGTGCCAGCAGCTCTTCCACCCTAACTAGGCTCGGCTACACCTTC	CASSSSTLTRLGYTF
NA	TRBV3-1/TRBV3-2	TRBJ1-5	NA	TGTGCCAGCAGCCAGGGACTAACTTATCAGCCCCAGCATTTT	CASSQGLTYQPQHF
NA	TRBV4-1	TRBJ2-5	NA	TGCGCCAGCAGCCAAGACCGCCCTCTAGAACGGGAGACCCAGTACTTC	CASSQDRPLERETQYF
NA	TRBV27	TRBJ2-5	NA	TGTGCCAGCAGCCTGACAAGATTTCAAGAGACCCAGTACTTC	CASSLTRFQETQYF
NA	TRBV2	TRBJ1-3	TRBD1	TGTGCCAGCAGGGGACAGGCAGCTGGAAACACCATATATTTT	CASRGQAAGNTIYF
NA	TRBV18	TRBJ1-1	NA	TGTGCCAGCTCATCTCGGACTACGATGACTGAAGCTTTCTTT	CASSSRTTMTEAFF
NA	TRBV2	TRBJ2-5	NA	TGTGCCAGCAGTGAAGCTGGAGGGACCCAGTACTTC	CASSEAGGTQYF
NA	TRBV5-6	TRBJ2-1	NA	TGTGCCAGCAGCTTGGGACAGTTTGACAATGAGCAGTTCTTC	CASSLGQFDNEQFF
NA	TRBV9	TRBJ1-1	NA	TGTGCCAGCAGCGTAGTTGGGGGGATGAACACTGAAGCTTTCTTT	CASSVVGGMNTEAFF
NA	TRBV2	TRBJ1-5	TRBD1	TGTGCCAGCACCACGACAGGGGGCTTAAACAATCAGCCCCAGCATTTT	CASTTTGGLNNQPQHF
few	TRBV6-6	TRBJ2-2	NA	TGTGCCAGCAGTCCCCGGGACTCCACGGACACCGGGGAGCTGTTTTTT	CASSPRDSTDTGELFF
NA	TRBV9	TRBJ2-5	NA	TGTGCCAGCAGTGCAACATTACTAGCCGGAAGGGAAGAGACCCAGTACTTC	CASSATLLAGREETQYF
NA	TRBV7-2	TRBJ1-1	NA	TGTGCCAGCAGCTTAGTGGGAGGGGGCACTGAAGCTTTCTTT	CASSLVGGGTEAFF
NA	TRBV6-5	TRBJ1-2	NA	TGTGCCAGCAGTTTGACAAGAAACTATGGCTACACCTTC	CASSLTRNYGYTF
NA	TRBV20-1	TRBJ2-7	NA	TGCAGTGCAGGACTACCCTACGAGCAGTACTTC	CSAGLPYEQYF
once	TRBV23-1	TRBJ1-5	TRBD1	TGCGCCAGCAGTCAACCCGGACAGGGCCATCAGCCCCAGCATTTT	CASSQPGQGHQPQHF
NA	TRBV12-3/TRBV12-4	TRBJ1-4	NA	TGTGCCAGCAGCCGGGGGGAAGGTGAAAAACTGTTTTTT	CASSRGEGEKLFF
once	TRBV7-2	TRBJ1-3	NA	TGTGCCAGCAGCTCAACGCGGGGGGCGGGAGGAAACACCATATATTTT	CASSSTRGAGGNTIYF